The clone carrying this T cell receptor beta chain appeared a few times. TCRdb processed the 5' RACE reads anew with MiXCR; each CDR3 protein has one entry. This sample has 520,000 or so distinct CDR3 sequences, with approximately 22% found just once. V was clipped by 0 bases and J by 12 bases, with 14 bases between them. The CDR3 totals 12 residues. Germline values: CDR1 SQVTM, CDR2 ANQGSEA. This sample is drawn from a study of identical twins. These data also featured in a second study, about T cells expressing NK-cell markers.

What was sequenced was CD4+ T cells sorted from blood. The J gene is TRBJ1-2, the V gene TRBV29-1; D might be TRBD1 (6 bases). This sequence originates from a woman aged 18-35 years in good health. Here the CDR3 DNA reads TGCAGCGTTGAAGAAAGGACAGAGGTCCACACCTTC. It encodes CSVEERTEVHTF.